The 27 T cell receptor beta chains below were found in one sample sequenced in a study of CD8+CD57+ T cells in acquired aplastic anemia. Genomic DNA constituted the template upon which TCR beta VDJ and CDR3 profiling was performed. TCRdb passed the reads through MiXCR, listing each CDR3 protein once. There are around 430,000 distinct CDR3 sequences in the sample; less than 35% occur only once, and 0.7% to 1% lies in the top ten. Selection for sequencing was limited to patients who had shown CD8+CD57+ cell expansion by flow cytometry. The sample consisted of sorted CD4+, CD8+, or CD8+CD57+ T cells (not recorded which) from PBMCs. The receptors shown here come from a human donor with aplastic anemia.

The V and J genes are TRBV4-1 and TRBJ2-7; TRBD2 agrees at 12 bases. V was clipped by 2 bases and J by 3 bases; unmatched bases: 8. Germline V lookup: CDR1 MGHRA, CDR2 YSYEKL. The CDR3 runs 17 residues. Here the CDR3 reads CASSQLPTSGRNYEQYF. CDR3 coding DNA: TGCGCCAGCAGCCAACTCCCGACTAGCGGGAGAAACTACGAGCAGTACTTC.

This clonotype was seen ten or more times. The chain links TRBV7-9 to TRBJ2-3; maybe TRBD2 (5 bases). The V gene lost 0 bases and the J gene lost 14 bases, with 9 bases spanning the gap. Germline loops: CDR1 SEHNR, CDR2 FQNEAQ (reference sequence). This CDR3 is 11 amino acids long. The CDR3 DNA reads TGTGCCAGCAGCTTAGCAGCGGATCCGTATTTT. Its protein product is CASSLAADPYF.

This clonotype was recorded a few times. One end of the junction does not line up with germline, which may come from a read error. This chain links TRBV7-8 with TRBJ2-1; the D is unclear. Per germline, CDR1 SGHVS and CDR2 FQNEAQ. The CDR3 runs 13 residues. For the CDR3, the DNA is TGTGCCAGCAGCCCCCAACACTACGATGAGCAGTTCTTC. As protein: CASSPQHYDEQFF. The variable domain in full, with the rest retrieved from reference TRBV7-8 and TRBJ2-1, is GAGVSQSPRYKVAKRGQDVALRCDPISGHVSLFWYQQALGQGPEFLTYFQNEAQLDKSGLPSDRFFAERPEGSVSTLKIQRTQQEDSAVYLCASSPQHYDEQFFGPGTRLTVL.

This clonotype showed up many times. The V call is TRBV12-3 or TRBV12-4, the J call TRBJ2-7; TRBD1 aligns across 7 bases. With 4 bases clipped from V and 2 bases from J, the junction kept 2 bases outside the gene matches. The CDR3 spans 13 residues. The CDR3, as DNA: TGTGCCAGCAGTTCGGGACAGCCCTACGAGCAGTACTTC. This encodes CASSSGQPYEQYF.

V is TRBV29-1 and J is TRBJ1-2; D gene uncertain. Deletions cut 0 bases from V and 1 base from J, with 9 bases between. Germline CDR1 is SQVTM and CDR2 is ANQGSEA. The CDR3 is 14 amino acids. Written as DNA, the CDR3 is TGCAGCGTTGAAGACCCACAGAATAACTATGGCTACACCTTC. Protein: CSVEDPQNNYGYTF.

This chain joins TRBV20-1 and TRBJ2-7; TRBD2 matches at 12 bases. Unmatched junction bases numbered 3, after V lost 3 bases and J lost 0 bases. The CDR3 consists of 15 residues. Germline V gives CDR1 DFQATT, CDR2 SNEGSKA (reference sequence). CDR3 residues: CSASRLAGDSYEQYF. DNA for the CDR3: TGCAGTGCTAGCCGACTAGCGGGAGACTCCTACGAGCAGTACTTC.

This clonotype was recorded at least ten times. V and J are TRBV20-1 and TRBJ1-5; TRBD1 agrees at 7 bases. From germline, CDR1 is DFQATT and CDR2 SNEGSKA (reference sequence). V trimming: 6 bases; J trimming: 2 bases; junction bases outside the gene matches: 7. There are 14 residues in the CDR3. CDR3 DNA sequence: TGCAGTGCAAAAGACAGGGAAGGCAATCAGCCCCAGCATTTT. Translated: CSAKDREGNQPQHF.

This clonotype was observed at least ten times. This chain links TRBV15 with TRBJ1-6; D unclear. Deletions cut 5 bases from V and 9 bases from J, with 11 bases between. Germline CDR1 is LNHNV and CDR2 is YYDKDF (reference sequence). The CDR3 is 13 amino acids. The CDR3 coding sequence is TGTGCCACCAGCGGAAGGGAGCTTTCACCCCTCCACTTT. This gives the protein CATSGRELSPLHF.

This CDR3 reads CSAEEGARPYNEQFF. The CDR3 DNA sequence: TGCAGTGCCGAGGAGGGGGCTCGCCCCTACAATGAGCAGTTCTTC. This sequence joins TRBV20-1 and TRBJ2-1, with D possibly being TRBD1 (7 bases). V was clipped by 6 bases and J by 2 bases, with 17 bases between them. The length of the CDR3 is 15 residues. Germline V gene lookup returns CDR1 DFQATT and CDR2 SNEGSKA (reference sequence).

This chain joins TRBV7-9 and TRBJ2-7; 9 bases match TRBD2. The CDR3 consists of 14 residues. Germline values: CDR1 SEHNR, CDR2 FQNEAQ (reference sequence). The J segment lost 6 bases and the V segment lost 6 bases, leaving 9 bases of the junction unmatched. CDR3 DNA sequence: TGTGCCAGCAGTCCCGGGACTAGCAGTTCCGAGCAGTACTTC. Amino acid sequence: CASSPGTSSSEQYF.

This clonotype was seen many times. This chain links TRBV7-8 with TRBJ1-2, with D perhaps matching TRBD1 (6 bases). Trimming took 5 bases from V and 4 from J, leaving 14 bases between them. CDR1 SGHVS and CDR2 FQNEAQ come from the germline V gene. The CDR3 extends over 14 amino acids. The CDR3 nucleotides read TGTGCCAGCAGCGGGGCAGGCAGGGGCTATGGCTACACCTTC. Amino acid sequence: CASSGAGRGYGYTF.

This chain joins TRBV3-1 and TRBJ2-7, with 9 bases lining up with TRBD2. J lost 5 bases, V lost 4 bases, and 6 bases had no gene match. Per germline, CDR1 LGHDT and CDR2 YNNKEL (reference sequence). The CDR3 contains 14 residues. The CDR3 sequence is CASSLSGSINEQYF. The CDR3 DNA reads as TGTGCCAGCAGCCTTAGCGGGAGTATTAACGAGCAGTACTTC.

This clonotype was found many times. The rearrangement uses TRBV24-1 and TRBJ2-3; 10 bases match TRBD1. V lost 5 bases to trimming and J lost 6 bases; unmatched junction nucleotides: 7. Per germline, CDR1 KGHDR and CDR2 SFDVKD. The CDR3 is 15 amino acids. The CDR3 region is CATSGVGQGDDTQYF. DNA of the CDR3: TGTGCCACCAGTGGGGTAGGACAGGGGGATGATACGCAGTATTTT.

The rearrangement links TRBV24-1 to TRBJ2-3; 10 nucleotides agree with TRBD2. CDR3 size: 17 residues. The germline V gene has CDR1 KGHDR and CDR2 SFDVKD. Losses at the gene ends were 4 bases for V and 4 bases for J; bases not matched to a gene: 10. In DNA form, the CDR3 reads TGTGCCACCAGTGACAGGACTAGCGGAGTAAGGGCAGATACGCAGTATTTT. Translation: CATSDRTSGVRADTQYF.

This clonotype was counted many times. CDR3 DNA: TGTGCCAGCAGCCCCAGGACACTAGGAGATACGCAGTATTTT. Protein: CASSPRTLGDTQYF. This sequence joins TRBV7-6 and TRBJ2-3; D could derive from TRBD1 or TRBD2 (5 bases each). Trimming removed 5 bases from V and 5 bases from J, with 14 bases in between. The CDR3 consists of 14 residues. CDR1 is SGHVS, CDR2 FNYEAQ, per germline.

The chain recombines TRBV24-1 with TRBJ1-4, with D possibly matching TRBD1 (5 bases). V was shortened by 6 bases and J by 6 bases, with 19 bases between the two germline ends. From germline, CDR1 is KGHDR and CDR2 SFDVKD. The CDR3 consists of 16 residues. The CDR3 coding sequence is TGTGCCACCAGTAGTTCCCCCGGGGCGAACCATGAAAAACTGTTTTTT. It translates to CATSSSPGANHEKLFF.

This clonotype has ten or more counts. The genes are TRBV29-1 and TRBJ1-4; a possible D gene is TRBD1 (6 bases). With 3 bases removed from V and 3 bases from J, the gap between germline ends came to 11 bases. The CDR3 contains 14 residues. CDR1 is SQVTM and CDR2 is ANQGSEA in the germline V gene. CDR3 nucleotides: TGCAGCGTTGATCCCGGACAGCCTAATGAAAAACTGTTTTTT. Encoded protein: CSVDPGQPNEKLFF.

On this clonotype itself: It may be a read error: a sequence one base away is much more abundant. The CDR3 sequence is CSADSRTVNEQFF. The DNA of the CDR3 is TGCAGCGCTGATTCCCGGACAGTAAATGAGCAGTTCTTC. The rearrangement links TRBV29-1 to TRBJ2-1; possibly TRBD1 for D (6 bases). CDR1 SQVTM and CDR2 ANQGSEA come from the germline V gene. V shed 7 bases and J shed 7 bases, with 17 bases lying between them. CDR3 length: 13 residues.

The gene calls are TRBV6-5 and TRBJ2-5; D call uncertain. Germline CDR1 MNHEY, CDR2 SVGAGI. This CDR3 has 16 amino acids. The V end lost 4 bases, the J end lost 1 base, and 16 bases lay between the germline ends. CDR3 DNA sequence: TGTGCCAGCAGTTCCGCCCCCGACTCGGCCCAAGAGACCCAGTACTTC. This translates into CASSSAPDSAQETQYF.

V is TRBV20-1 and J is TRBJ1-6; D may be TRBD1 (5 bases). CDR1 and CDR2 (germline): DFQATT, SNEGSKA (reference sequence). There are 14 residues in the CDR3. The CDR3 is CRVGTGRDNSPLHF. In DNA, the CDR3 is TGCAGGGTGGGGACGGGTAGGGATAATTCACCCCTCCACTTT.

This clonotype was observed a handful of times. This chain links TRBV28 with TRBJ2-3; 11 bases fit TRBD2. Germline loops: CDR1 MDHEN, CDR2 SYDVKM. Trimming cost V 4 bases and J 5 bases; bases outside gene matches: 5. CDR3 length: 15 amino acids. The CDR3 region has the DNA TGTGCCAGCAGTTCCCCTAGCGGGAGGTTAGATACGCAGTATTTT. It codes for CASSSPSGRLDTQYF.

In regard to this clonotype: One base away lies a much larger clone, so this may be a sequencing read error. The conserved phenylalanine or tryptophan normally closing the CDR3 is absent here, so this likely arose from a read error. The rearrangement uses TRBV5-1 and TRBJ1-6; unclear D gene. Per the germline V gene, CDR1 is SGHRS and CDR2 is YFSETQ. There are 13 residues in the CDR3. V was clipped by 5 bases and J by 6 bases, with 9 bases between them. DNA for the CDR3: TGCGCCAGCAGGGCAGGTCTTAATTCACCCCTCCACCTT. Translating it yields CASRAGLNSPLHL.

Regarding this clonotype: A much bigger clone sits one base away, suggesting this may be a read error. V usage is TRBV19 and J usage is TRBJ2-7; 9 bases fit TRBD2. Germline lookup yields CDR1 LNHDA and CDR2 SQIVND (reference sequence). This CDR3 comprises 15 residues. Trimming removed 8 bases from V and 3 bases from J; junction bases left unmatched: 11. The CDR3 bases are TGTGCCAGTGGTACTATAGCGGGAGCGCTCTACGAGCAGTACTTC. This gives the protein CASGTIAGALYEQYF.

Ten or more counts support this clonotype. The chain employs TRBV7-9 and TRBJ2-3; D not certain. V shed 5 bases and J shed 6 bases, with 9 bases lying between them. CDR3 size: 12 residues. The germline CDR1 and CDR2 sequences are SEHNR and FQNEAQ (reference sequence). CDR3 residues: CASSITEDTQYF. CDR3 DNA: TGTGCCAGCAGCATAACAGAGGATACGCAGTATTTT.

This clonotype showed up just a few times. The chain couples TRBV19 to TRBJ1-1; a weak D match, TRBD1 (6 bases). Germline CDR1 and CDR2: LNHDA and SQIVND (reference sequence). The CDR3 spans 15 residues. V lost 3 bases and J 6 bases, leaving 17 bases between the germline ends. The CDR3 spells CASSITGNRVAEAFF. The CDR3 DNA sequence: TGTGCCAGTAGTATTACAGGGAATCGGGTAGCTGAAGCTTTCTTT.

This clonotype was observed many times. The rearrangement uses TRBV4-2 and TRBJ2-7; TRBD1 is a possible D gene (6 bases). The germline CDR1 and CDR2 sequences are LGHNA and YNFKEQ. There are 15 residues in the CDR3. V dropped 1 base and J dropped 1 base, with 11 bases sitting between them. Here the CDR3 reads CASSQGQAQSYEQYF. The CDR3 bases are TGTGCCAGCAGCCAAGGACAGGCCCAATCCTACGAGCAGTACTTC.

This clonotype was observed at least ten times. The V gene is TRBV2, the J gene TRBJ1-1; 8 positions match TRBD1. Trimming at V came to 4 bases and at J to 4 bases, leaving 5 bases not matched to a gene. This CDR3 is built from 14 residues. From germline, CDR1 is SNHLY and CDR2 FYNNEI. In DNA, the CDR3 is TGTGCCAGCAGTGCTGACAGGGGAGGCACTGAAGCTTTCTTT. This codes for CASSADRGGTEAFF.